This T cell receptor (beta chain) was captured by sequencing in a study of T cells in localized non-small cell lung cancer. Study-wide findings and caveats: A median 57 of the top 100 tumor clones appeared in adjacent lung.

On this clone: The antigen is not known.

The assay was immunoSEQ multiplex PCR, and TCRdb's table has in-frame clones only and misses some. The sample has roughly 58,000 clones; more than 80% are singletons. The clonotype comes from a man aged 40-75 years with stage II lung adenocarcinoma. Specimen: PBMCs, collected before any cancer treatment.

CDR3 coding DNA: TGTGCTAGTGGTTTCCGGACTATTGGAACAGATACGCAGTATTTT. Translation gives CASGFRTIGTDTQYF. The chain uses TRBV12-5 and TRBJ2-3; D is possibly TRBD2 (6 bases). Germline V lookup: CDR1 LGHNT, CDR2 FRNRAP. V lost 3 bases, J lost 3 bases, and 13 bases lay in between. The CDR3 is made up of 15 amino acids.